This T cell receptor (beta chain) was sequenced in a study of blood T cell repertoires in COVID-19. Looking at the study overall: Collection of acute and convalescent COVID-19 samples took place in the United States, Italy and Spain.

Participants spanned ages about 18 to 100 years and resided in over 20 US areas. Participant-given clinical history determined each cohort assignment. The CDR3 extends over 14 amino acids. In germline, CDR1 is LNHNV, CDR2 YYDKDF (reference sequence). With 5 bases clipped from V and 4 bases from J, the junction kept 1 base outside the gene matches. Authors' analysis steps: Researchers report that nucleated cell counts were estimated from reference gene primer amplification. Sequencing was performed with immunoSEQ multiplex PCR; in TCRdb, only in-frame clones are kept and a portion is missing. The V and J calls and clone size are taken from that table; D and trimming were inferred from the DNA. The table includes about 280,000 clones, more than 75% detected once.

The sequenced sample was PBMCs or T cells enriched from blood (not recorded which). The receptor comes from a woman aged 60-75 years in a cohort exposed to, infected with or recovered from COVID-19 (not recorded which). The J gene is TRBJ1-5, the V gene TRBV15, with 11 bases identical to TRBD1. The chain's CDR3 is CATSGQGANQPQHF. The CDR3 DNA reads as TGTGCCACCAGCGGACAGGGGGCGAATCAGCCCCAGCATTTT.